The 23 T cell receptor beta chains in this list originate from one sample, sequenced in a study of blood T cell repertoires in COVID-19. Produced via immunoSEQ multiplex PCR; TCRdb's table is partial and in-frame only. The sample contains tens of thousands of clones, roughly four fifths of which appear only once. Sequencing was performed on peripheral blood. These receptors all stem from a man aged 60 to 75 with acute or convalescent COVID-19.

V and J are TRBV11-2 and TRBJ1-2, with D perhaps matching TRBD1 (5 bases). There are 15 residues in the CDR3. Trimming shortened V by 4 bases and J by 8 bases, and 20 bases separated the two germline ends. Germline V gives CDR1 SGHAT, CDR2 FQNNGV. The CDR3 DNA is TGTGCCAGCAGCTCTCTTCGGGGGGAGTCAGCCGGCTACACCTTC. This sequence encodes CASSSLRGESAGYTF.

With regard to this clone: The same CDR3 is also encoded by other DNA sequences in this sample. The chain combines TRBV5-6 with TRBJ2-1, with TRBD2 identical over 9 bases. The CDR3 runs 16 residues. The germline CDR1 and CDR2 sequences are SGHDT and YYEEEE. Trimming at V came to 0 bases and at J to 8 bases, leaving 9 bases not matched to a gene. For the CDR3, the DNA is TGTGCCAGCAGCTTGGCCGGCGCGGGGGGGCTTGATGAGCAGTTCTTC. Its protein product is CASSLAGAGGLDEQFF.

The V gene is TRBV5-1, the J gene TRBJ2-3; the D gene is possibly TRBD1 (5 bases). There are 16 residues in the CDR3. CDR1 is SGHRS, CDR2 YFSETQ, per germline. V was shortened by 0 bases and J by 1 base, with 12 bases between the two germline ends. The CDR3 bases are TGCGCCAGCAGCTTGGAAGGCAGGGTGGGCACAGATACGCAGTATTTT. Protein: CASSLEGRVGTDTQYF.

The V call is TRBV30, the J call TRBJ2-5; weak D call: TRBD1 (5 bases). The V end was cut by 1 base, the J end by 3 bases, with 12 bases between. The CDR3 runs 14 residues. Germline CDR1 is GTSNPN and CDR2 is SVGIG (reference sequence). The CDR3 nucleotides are TGTGCCTGGAGTGCAGGGTTCATAGAAGAGACCCAGTACTTC. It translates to CAWSAGFIEETQYF.

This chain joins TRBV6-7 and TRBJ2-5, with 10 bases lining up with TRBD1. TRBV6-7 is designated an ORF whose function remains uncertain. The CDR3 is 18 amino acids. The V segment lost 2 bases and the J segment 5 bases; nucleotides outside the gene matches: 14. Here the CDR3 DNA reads TGTGCCAGCAGTTACCTACCCCGGGACAGGGGAATCCGGGAGACCCAGTACTTC. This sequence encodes CASSYLPRDRGIRETQYF.

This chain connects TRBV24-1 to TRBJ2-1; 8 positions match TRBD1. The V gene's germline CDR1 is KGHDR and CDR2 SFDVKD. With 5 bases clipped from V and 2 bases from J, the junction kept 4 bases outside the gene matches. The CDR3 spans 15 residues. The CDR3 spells CATSGTGIPYNEQFF. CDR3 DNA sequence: TGTGCCACCAGTGGGACAGGGATCCCCTACAATGAGCAGTTCTTC.

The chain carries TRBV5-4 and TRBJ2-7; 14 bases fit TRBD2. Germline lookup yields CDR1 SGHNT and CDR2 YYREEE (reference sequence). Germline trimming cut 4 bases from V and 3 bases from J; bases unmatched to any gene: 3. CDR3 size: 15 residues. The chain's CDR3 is CASSGGLAGDYEQYF. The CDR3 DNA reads TGTGCCAGCAGCGGGGGACTAGCGGGGGACTACGAGCAGTACTTC.

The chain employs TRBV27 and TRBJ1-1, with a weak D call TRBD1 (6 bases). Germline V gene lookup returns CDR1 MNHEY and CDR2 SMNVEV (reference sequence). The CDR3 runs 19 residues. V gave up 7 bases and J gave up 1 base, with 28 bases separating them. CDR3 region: CASTSPGRGGIGSNTEAFF. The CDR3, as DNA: TGTGCCAGCACCTCTCCCGGCAGGGGAGGGATTGGATCGAACACTGAAGCTTTCTTT.

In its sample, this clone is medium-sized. CDR3 protein: CASSLGLRGTEAFF. CDR3 sequence (DNA): TGCGCCAGCAGCTTGGGACTAAGAGGAACTGAAGCTTTCTTT. The chain carries TRBV5-1 and TRBJ1-1, with D hard to call. Germline assignment: CDR1 SGHRS and CDR2 YFSETQ. This CDR3 is built from 14 residues. V gave up 0 bases and J gave up 5 bases, with 11 bases separating them.

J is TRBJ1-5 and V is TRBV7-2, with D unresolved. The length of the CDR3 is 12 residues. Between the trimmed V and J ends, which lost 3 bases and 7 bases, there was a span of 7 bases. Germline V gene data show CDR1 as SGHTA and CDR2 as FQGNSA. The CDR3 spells CASSFPGQPQHF. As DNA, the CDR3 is TGTGCCAGCAGCTTCCCGGGACAGCCCCAGCATTTT.

CDR3 loop: CASSLASLSYNEQFF. DNA of the CDR3: TGTGCCAGCAGTTTAGCTAGCTTGTCCTACAATGAGCAGTTCTTC. The chain recombines TRBV27 with TRBJ2-1; tentatively, D is TRBD2 (5 bases). V lost 2 bases to trimming and J lost 1 base, with 9 bases between them. The CDR3 has 15 amino acids. The V gene's germline CDR1 is MNHEY and CDR2 SMNVEV (reference sequence).

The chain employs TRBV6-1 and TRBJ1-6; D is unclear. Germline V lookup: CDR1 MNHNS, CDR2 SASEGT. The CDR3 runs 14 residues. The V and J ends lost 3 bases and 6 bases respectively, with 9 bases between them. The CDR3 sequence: CASSELGLNSPLHF. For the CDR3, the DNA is TGTGCCAGCAGTGAGCTTGGCCTTAATTCACCCCTCCACTTT.

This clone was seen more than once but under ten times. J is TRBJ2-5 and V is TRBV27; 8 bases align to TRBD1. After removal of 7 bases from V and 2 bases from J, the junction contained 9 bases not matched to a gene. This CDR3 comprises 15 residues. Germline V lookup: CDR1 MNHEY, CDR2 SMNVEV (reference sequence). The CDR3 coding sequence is TGTGCCAGCAACGGACCCAGGGGGCCTCAAGAGACCCAGTACTTC. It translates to CASNGPRGPQETQYF.

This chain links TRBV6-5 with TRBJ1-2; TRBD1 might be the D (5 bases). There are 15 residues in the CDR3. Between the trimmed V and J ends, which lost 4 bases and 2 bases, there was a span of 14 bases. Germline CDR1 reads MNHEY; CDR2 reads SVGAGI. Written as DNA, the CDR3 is TGTGCCAGCAGTTTGGCCGGGACTCCGAACTATGGCTACACCTTC. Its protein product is CASSLAGTPNYGYTF.

CDR3 in DNA: TGTGCCAGCAGCGCACGAAACAGCGCCAGCGGGTATCGCTACACCTTC. It specifies CASSARNSASGYRYTF. The gene calls are TRBV9 and TRBJ1-2; D is undetermined. The CDR3 sequence is 16 residues long. Deletions cut 3 bases from V and 9 bases from J, with 24 bases between. Germline V CDR1 and CDR2: SGDLS, YYNGEE.

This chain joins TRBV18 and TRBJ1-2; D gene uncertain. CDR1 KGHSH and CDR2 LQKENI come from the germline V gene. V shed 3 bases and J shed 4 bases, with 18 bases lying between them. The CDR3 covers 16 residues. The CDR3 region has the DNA TGTGCCAGCTCACCCCCGGTCGAGGGCTCCATCTATGGCTACACCTTC. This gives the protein CASSPPVEGSIYGYTF.

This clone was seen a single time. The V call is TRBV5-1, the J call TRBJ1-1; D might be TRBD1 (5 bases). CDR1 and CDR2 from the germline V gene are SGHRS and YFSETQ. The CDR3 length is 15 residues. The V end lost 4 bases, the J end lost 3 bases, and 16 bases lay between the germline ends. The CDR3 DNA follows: TGCGCCAGCAGCACCAGCCCGGGGGGGGACACTGAAGCTTTCTTT. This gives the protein CASSTSPGGDTEAFF.

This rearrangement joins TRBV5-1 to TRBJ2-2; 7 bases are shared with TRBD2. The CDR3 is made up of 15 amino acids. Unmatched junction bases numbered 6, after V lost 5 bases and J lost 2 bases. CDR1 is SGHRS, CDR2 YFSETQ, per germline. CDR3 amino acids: CASREQGLNTGELFF. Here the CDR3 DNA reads TGCGCCAGCAGGGAGCAGGGACTAAACACCGGGGAGCTGTTTTTT.

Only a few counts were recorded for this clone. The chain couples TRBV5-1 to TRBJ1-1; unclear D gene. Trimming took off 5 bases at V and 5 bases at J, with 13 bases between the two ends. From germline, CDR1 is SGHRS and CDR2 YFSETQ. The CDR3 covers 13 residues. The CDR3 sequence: CASRLNPGTEAFF. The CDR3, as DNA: TGCGCCAGCAGGTTGAATCCGGGGACTGAAGCTTTCTTT.

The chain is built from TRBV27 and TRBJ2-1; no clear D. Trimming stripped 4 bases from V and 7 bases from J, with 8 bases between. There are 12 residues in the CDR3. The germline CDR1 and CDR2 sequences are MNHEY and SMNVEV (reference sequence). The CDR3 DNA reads TGTGCCAGCAGTTCCTGGCCTAATGAGCAGTTCTTC. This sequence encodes CASSSWPNEQFF.

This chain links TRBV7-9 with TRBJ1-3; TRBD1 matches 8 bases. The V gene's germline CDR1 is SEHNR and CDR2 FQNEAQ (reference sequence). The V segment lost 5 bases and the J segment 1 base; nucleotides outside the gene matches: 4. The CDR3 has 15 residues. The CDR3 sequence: CASSGQGISGNTIYF. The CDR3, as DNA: TGTGCCAGCAGCGGACAGGGTATTTCTGGAAACACCATATATTTT.

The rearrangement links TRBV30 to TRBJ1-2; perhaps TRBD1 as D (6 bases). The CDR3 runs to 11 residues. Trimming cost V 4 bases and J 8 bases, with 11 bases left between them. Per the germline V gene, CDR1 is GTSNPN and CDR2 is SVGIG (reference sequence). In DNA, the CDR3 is TGTGCCTGGACATTAAGGGGGGGCTACACCTTC. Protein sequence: CAWTLRGGYTF.

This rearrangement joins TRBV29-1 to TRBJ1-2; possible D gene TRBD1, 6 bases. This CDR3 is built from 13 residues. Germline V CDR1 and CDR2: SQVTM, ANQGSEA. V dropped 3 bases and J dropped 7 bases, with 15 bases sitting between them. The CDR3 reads CSVETSAGVGYTF. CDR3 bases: TGCAGCGTTGAGACTTCGGCAGGGGTTGGCTACACCTTC.